The clone carrying this TCR beta chain has a count of ten or more. What it binds is unknown. With a J-beta primer mix and a sample-barcoded 5' primer, a second PCR ran 7 to 11 cycles. TCRdb itself ran the 5' RACE reads through MiXCR, one entry per CDR3 protein. Counted here are approximately 1,000,000 distinct CDR3 sequences, under 40% occurring once; the ten biggest clones make up around 13%. Between the trimmed V and J ends, which lost 6 bases and 5 bases, there was a span of 13 bases. Germline V gene lookup returns CDR1 SGHTA and CDR2 FQGNSA. CDR3 length: 13 amino acids. Every sample had a minimum of 7 million PBMCs isolated. Total RNA was extracted at no less than 5 micrograms per sample. The data stem from a study of blood T cells in healthy people across ages. Study results and caveats: The unsorted PBMCs prevented any conclusive comparison of naive versus antigen-experienced cells. A strong correlation between TCR beta diversity and naive T cell percentage was seen.

This TCR came from a man aged 18 to 35 in good health. Input material: blood. The V gene is TRBV7-2, the J gene TRBJ1-2, with TRBD1 as a possible D gene (5 bases). The CDR3: CASSLNRGYGYTF. DNA for the CDR3: TGTGCCAGCAGTTTAAACCGGGGGTATGGCTACACCTTC.